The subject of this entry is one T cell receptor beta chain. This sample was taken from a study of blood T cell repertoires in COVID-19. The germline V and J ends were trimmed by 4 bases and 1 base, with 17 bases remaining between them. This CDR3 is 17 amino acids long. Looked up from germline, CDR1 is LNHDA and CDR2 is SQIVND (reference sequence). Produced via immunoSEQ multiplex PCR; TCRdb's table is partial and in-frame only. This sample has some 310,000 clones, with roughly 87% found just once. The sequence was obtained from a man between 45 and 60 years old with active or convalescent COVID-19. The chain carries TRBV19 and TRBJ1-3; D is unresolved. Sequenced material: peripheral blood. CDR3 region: CASSKPLPYQSGNTIYF. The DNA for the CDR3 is TGTGCCAGTAGTAAGCCCCTCCCGTACCAATCTGGAAACACCATATATTTT.